Below, 3 T cell receptor beta chains from the same sample are listed, as sequenced in a study of control samples from healthy donors and cancer patients. The protocol was immunoSEQ multiplex PCR, while the TCRdb copy is restricted to in-frame clones and leaves out a portion. This table holds about 180,000 clones, more than 90% found once. The sequenced sample was blood. These receptors were obtained from a young man in good health.

The chain employs TRBV27 and TRBJ1-2; 7 nucleotides match TRBD1. The CDR3 extends over 13 amino acids. V dropped 8 bases and J dropped 8; count of bases not matched to a gene: 11. Per the germline V gene, CDR1 is MNHEY and CDR2 is SMNVEV (reference sequence). The CDR3 DNA reads TGTGCCAGCGGCGAAGGGGGCCTTGGGGGCTACACCTTC. As protein: CASGEGGLGGYTF.

The chain is built from TRBV19 and TRBJ2-3, with 8 positions matching TRBD1. The junction had 7 bases not matched to a gene; V was cut back by 5 bases and J by 3 bases. The germline gives CDR1 LNHDA, CDR2 SQIVND (reference sequence). This CDR3 contains 15 residues. CDR3: CASSSTGTGTDTQYF. CDR3 in DNA: TGTGCCAGTAGTTCCACCGGGACAGGAACAGATACGCAGTATTTT.

This chain's CDR3 is CASSFRQGENSPLHF. In DNA form, the CDR3 reads TGTGCCAGCAGCTTTAGGCAGGGTGAAAATTCACCCCTCCACTTT. The genes are TRBV11-2 and TRBJ1-6; D possibly corresponds to TRBD1 (5 bases). Trimming removed 3 bases at V and 7 bases at J, with 13 bases between. This CDR3 is built from 15 residues. The germline V gene has CDR1 SGHAT and CDR2 FQNNGV.